The 4 T cell receptor beta chains reported below all come from one sample, sequenced in a study of blood T cell repertoires in COVID-19. Repertoires were generated with immunoSEQ multiplex PCR, while TCRdb's copy carries only in-frame clones and drops some. The data show 200,000 to 300,000 clones, 80% to 90% seen once. Material: peripheral blood. The origin of the receptors is a man aged 60 to 69 with acute or convalescent COVID-19.

This clone was seen a handful of times. V usage is TRBV18 and J usage is TRBJ2-7; TRBD1 matches 10 bases. This CDR3 has 15 amino acids. Germline assignment: CDR1 KGHSH and CDR2 LQKENI. The V and J ends lost 5 bases and 2 bases, in that order; junction bases with no gene match: 6. CDR3 loop: CASSTGTGAAYEQYF. The CDR3 bases are TGTGCCAGCTCAACTGGGACAGGGGCCGCCTACGAGCAGTACTTC.

The chain is built from TRBV10-3 and TRBJ2-3; TRBD1 aligns across 7 bases. With 4 bases clipped from V and 1 base from J, the junction kept 8 bases outside the gene matches. Germline CDR1 reads ENHRY; CDR2 reads SYGVKD. The CDR3 has 16 amino acids. This CDR3 is CAISGGNRGGTDTQYF. As DNA, the CDR3 is TGTGCCATCAGTGGGGGAAACAGGGGCGGCACAGATACGCAGTATTTT.

This clone was counted only a few times. V and J are TRBV11-3 and TRBJ2-7; D is unresolved. The CDR3 contains 12 residues. From germline, CDR1 is SGHNT and CDR2 YENEEA. The germline V and J ends were trimmed by 4 bases and 0 bases, with 4 bases remaining between them. CDR3 DNA sequence: TGTGCCAGCAGCTCCAGCTCCTACGAGCAGTACTTC. Amino acids: CASSSSSYEQYF.

The chain carries TRBV12-3 or TRBV12-4 and TRBJ2-7, with unresolved D. The CDR3 covers 12 residues. V lost 4 bases, J lost 9 bases, and 13 bases lay in between. The CDR3 is CASSSSPRVQYF. In DNA form, the CDR3 reads TGTGCCAGCAGTTCATCCCCCCGGGTGCAGTACTTC.